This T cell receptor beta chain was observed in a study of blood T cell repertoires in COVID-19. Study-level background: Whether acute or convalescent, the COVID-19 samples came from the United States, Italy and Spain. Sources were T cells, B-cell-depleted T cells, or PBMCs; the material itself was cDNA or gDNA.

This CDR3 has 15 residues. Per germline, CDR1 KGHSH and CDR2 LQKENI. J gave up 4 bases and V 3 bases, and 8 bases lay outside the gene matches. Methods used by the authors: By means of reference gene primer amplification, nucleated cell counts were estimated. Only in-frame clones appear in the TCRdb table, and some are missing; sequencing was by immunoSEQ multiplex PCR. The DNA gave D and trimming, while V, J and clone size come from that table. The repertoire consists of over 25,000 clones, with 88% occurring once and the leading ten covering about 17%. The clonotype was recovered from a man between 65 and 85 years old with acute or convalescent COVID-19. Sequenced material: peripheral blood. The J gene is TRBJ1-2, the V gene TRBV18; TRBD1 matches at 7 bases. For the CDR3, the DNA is TGTGCCAGCTCACCTCGACAGGGCCCTCCCTATGGCTACACCTTC. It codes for CASSPRQGPPYGYTF.